The 27 T cell receptor beta chains presented below share a single source sample, sequenced in a study of T cell changes during pregnancy in multiple sclerosis. The data were produced by immunoSEQ multiplex PCR, yet TCRdb's version contains in-frame clones alone and is incomplete. Of some 64,000 clones listed, about 91% are singletons. The sample consisted of peripheral blood, taken after pregnancy. Every receptor here comes from a female donor with multiple sclerosis, enrolled in a pregnancy study.

The rearrangement links TRBV18 to TRBJ2-1, with 7 bases identical to TRBD1. The CDR3 has 17 amino acids. V lost 3 bases and J lost 3; bases outside the gene matches: 11. Germline values: CDR1 KGHSH, CDR2 LQKENI. CDR3 nucleotide sequence: TGTGCCAGCTCACCTATCAAGGAGGACAGGCTCTACAATGAGCAGTTCTTC. Amino acids: CASSPIKEDRLYNEQFF. Variable domain in full (rest from reference TRBV18 and TRBJ2-1): NAGVMQNPRHLVRRRGQEARLRCSPMKGHSHVYWYRQLPEEGLKFMVYLQKENIIDESGMPKERFSAEFPKEGPSILRIQQVVRGDSAAYFCASSPIKEDRLYNEQFFGPGTRLTVL.

Only one count was recorded for this clone. CDR3 sequence: CASSAVQGAVNQPQHF. The CDR3 bases are TGTGCCAGCAGTGCTGTTCAGGGGGCGGTCAATCAGCCCCAGCATTTT. The chain recombines TRBV28 with TRBJ1-5, with 8 bases that match TRBD1. The CDR3 totals 16 residues. After removal of 5 bases from V and 3 bases from J, the junction contained 9 bases not matched to a gene. Germline V gene sequence: CDR1 MDHEN, CDR2 SYDVKM.

V gene TRBV6-1 combines with J gene TRBJ2-1; D is perhaps TRBD2 (6 bases). This CDR3 has 14 residues. V lost 7 bases and J lost 9, with 19 bases in between. Germline V gene data show CDR1 as MNHNS and CDR2 as SASEGT. The CDR3, as DNA: TGTGCCAGCACCCTGGGAGGTGTACGGGTTGAGCAGTTCTTC. Protein: CASTLGGVRVEQFF.

This chain links TRBV19 with TRBJ1-1, with 7 positions matching TRBD1. CDR3 length equals 13 residues. Trimming cost V 5 bases and J 5 bases; bases outside gene matches: 5. Per the germline V gene, CDR1 is LNHDA and CDR2 is SQIVND (reference sequence). In DNA, the CDR3 is TGTGCCAGTAGTGGCCGACAGGGTACTGAAGCTTTCTTT. Its translation: CASSGRQGTEAFF. Together with reference TRBV19 and TRBJ1-1, the CDR3 gives the full variable domain: DGGITQSPKYLFRKEGQNVTLSCEQNLNHDAMYWYRQDPGQGLRLIYYSQIVNDFQKGDIAEGYSVSREKKESFPLTVTSAQKNPTAFYLCASSGRQGTEAFFGQGTRLTVV.

The chain links TRBV6-5 to TRBJ1-1, with D hard to call. Germline loops: CDR1 MNHEY, CDR2 SVGAGI. There are 12 residues in the CDR3. Trimming cost V 6 bases and J 1 base, with 6 bases left between them. The CDR3 spells CASSRKNTEAFF. Written as DNA, the CDR3 is TGTGCCAGCAGCAGAAAGAACACTGAAGCTTTCTTT.

The chain joins TRBV19 to TRBJ1-2; D is ambiguous. The CDR3 runs to 13 residues. V lost 7 bases, J lost 2 bases, and 11 bases lay in between. The germline gives CDR1 LNHDA, CDR2 SQIVND (reference sequence). DNA for the CDR3: TGTGCCAGTACCGCGGAACGGAACTATGGCTACACCTTC. Its translation: CASTAERNYGYTF.

The chain uses TRBV6-4 and TRBJ2-6; possibly TRBD1 for D (6 bases). The CDR3 covers 15 residues. Germline-derived CDR1 and CDR2 are MRHNA and SNTAGT. The V end was cut by 4 bases, the J end by 0 bases, with 7 bases between. The chain's CDR3 is CASSGTDSGANVLTF. DNA of the CDR3: TGTGCCAGCAGTGGGACAGACTCTGGGGCCAACGTCCTGACTTTC.

This clone was picked up one time. The V and J genes are TRBV25-1 and TRBJ2-6, with 8 bases lining up with TRBD2. The germline V gene encodes CDR1 MGHDK and CDR2 SYGVNS. The length of the CDR3 is 18 residues. The V segment lost 5 bases and the J segment 1 base; nucleotides outside the gene matches: 10. CDR3: CASSPGGGPRSGANVLTF. DNA of the CDR3: TGTGCCAGCAGTCCGGGAGGGGGGCCAAGGTCTGGGGCCAACGTCCTGACTTTC.

This clone showed up just once. The chain combines TRBV9 with TRBJ2-7, with D possibly TRBD2 on 6 matching bases. The germline V and J ends were trimmed by 0 bases and 3 bases, with 7 bases remaining between them. The CDR3 runs 13 residues. Germline V gene lookup returns CDR1 SGDLS and CDR2 YYNGEE. CDR3 in DNA: TGTGCCAGCAGCGTAGGACTAGGCTACGAGCAGTACTTC. Residues: CASSVGLGYEQYF.

The chain has TRBV27 and TRBJ2-5; 7 positions agree with TRBD1. V shed 6 bases and J 1 base; nucleotides not matched to a gene: 8. The CDR3 length is 15 residues. Looked up from germline, CDR1 is MNHEY and CDR2 is SMNVEV (reference sequence). The CDR3, as DNA: TGTGCCAGCAGACCGGGACAGAACCCCCAAGAGACCCAGTACTTC. Translation: CASRPGQNPQETQYF.

The chain links TRBV7-9 to TRBJ1-1; tentative D call: TRBD1 (5 bases). The CDR3 contains 15 residues. Trimming cost V 5 bases and J 1 base, with 14 bases left between them. Germline V gene sequence: CDR1 SEHNR, CDR2 FQNEAQ (reference sequence). CDR3 loop: CASSPSNRRNTEAFF. CDR3 nucleotides: TGTGCCAGCAGCCCCTCGAACAGGAGGAACACTGAAGCTTTCTTT.

J is TRBJ1-1 and V is TRBV2; the match to TRBD1 covers 8 bases. V lost 4 bases and J lost 5; bases outside the gene matches: 6. The CDR3 length is 14 residues. Germline CDR1 is SNHLY and CDR2 is FYNNEI. The CDR3 region has the DNA TGTGCCAGCAGTGGACAGGGGTCTAGGACTGAAGCTTTCTTT. As protein: CASSGQGSRTEAFF.

The rearrangement uses TRBV9 and TRBJ1-2; 11 bases fit TRBD1. Germline loops: CDR1 SGDLS, CDR2 YYNGEE. Germline trimming cut 4 bases from V and 6 bases from J; bases unmatched to any gene: 5. This CDR3 has 14 amino acids. This CDR3 reads CASSLGGQGDGYTF. CDR3 in DNA: TGTGCCAGCAGCCTAGGGGGACAGGGGGATGGCTACACCTTC. The whole variable domain, remainder taken from reference TRBV9 and TRBJ1-2, is DSGVTQTPKHLITATGQRVTLRCSPRSGDLSVYWYQQSLDQGLQFLIQYYNGEERAKGNILERFSAQQFPDLHSELNLSSLELGDSALYFCASSLGGQGDGYTFGSGTRLTVV.

The V call is TRBV2, the J call TRBJ2-5; D is undetermined. The CDR3 is 16 residues long. Germline loops: CDR1 SNHLY, CDR2 FYNNEI. Trimming shortened V by 1 base and J by 3 bases, and 15 bases separated the two germline ends. The CDR3 DNA reads TGTGCCAGCAGTGAAGGACTCCATTCATCAGAAGAGACCCAGTACTTC. Translation: CASSEGLHSSEETQYF.

The chain recombines TRBV5-1 with TRBJ1-4; a weak D match, TRBD1 (6 bases). CDR1 and CDR2 from the germline V gene are SGHRS and YFSETQ. The CDR3 has 15 amino acids. V was clipped by 4 bases and J by 5 bases, with 15 bases between them. The CDR3 is CASSPGTRLNEKLFF. The CDR3, as DNA: TGCGCCAGCAGCCCGGGGACAAGGTTAAATGAAAAACTGTTTTTT.

The chain joins TRBV9 to TRBJ2-7; D remains unclear. Germline V gives CDR1 SGDLS, CDR2 YYNGEE. The V end was cut by 0 bases, the J end by 1 base, with 8 bases between. The length of the CDR3 is 14 residues. The CDR3 loop reads CASSVAASSYEQYF. CDR3 coding DNA: TGTGCCAGCAGCGTAGCTGCTAGTTCCTACGAGCAGTACTTC.

In its sample, this clone was seen once. Written as DNA, the CDR3 is TGTGCCAGCAGTTACTCAGTGTCAGAAACCGGGGAGCTGTTTTTT. Its translation is CASSYSVSETGELFF. The chain joins TRBV6-5 to TRBJ2-2, with unresolved D. Deletions cut 0 bases from V and 5 bases from J, with 10 bases between. The CDR3 totals 15 residues. Looked up from germline, CDR1 is MNHEY and CDR2 is SVGAGI.

This chain connects TRBV2 to TRBJ2-1, with 9 bases aligning to TRBD2. Germline CDR1 is SNHLY and CDR2 is FYNNEI. V was clipped by 1 base and J by 4 bases; unmatched bases: 5. This CDR3 has 16 residues. CDR3 region: CASSEVRLAVYNEQFF. In DNA form, the CDR3 reads TGTGCCAGCAGTGAAGTAAGACTAGCGGTTTACAATGAGCAGTTCTTC.

The rearrangement links TRBV28 to TRBJ2-4; 12 bases line up with TRBD2. V dropped 6 bases and J dropped 1; count of bases not matched to a gene: 4. CDR1 and CDR2 (germline): MDHEN, SYDVKM. CDR3 length: 16 residues. CDR3 region: CASSLGLAGAKNIQYF. As DNA, the CDR3 is TGTGCCAGCAGCCTCGGACTAGCGGGGGCCAAAAACATTCAGTACTTC.

This clone was recorded once. This chain links TRBV19 with TRBJ1-5; maybe TRBD1 (5 bases). The CDR3 covers 12 residues. CDR1 and CDR2 (germline): LNHDA, SQIVND (reference sequence). Trimming cost V 10 bases and J 5 bases, with 12 bases left between them. The CDR3 DNA sequence: TGTGCCATGCGGGGCCGGGATCAGCCCCAGCATTTT. Amino acid sequence: CAMRGRDQPQHF.

The rearrangement uses TRBV11-2 and TRBJ1-2, with TRBD1 as a possible D gene (6 bases). The germline V gene encodes CDR1 SGHAT and CDR2 FQNNGV. V gave up 5 bases and J gave up 8 bases, with 21 bases separating them. The CDR3 is 15 amino acids. For the CDR3, the DNA is TGTGCCAGCAGCCTACTCTACCCAGGGGAATTCGGCTACACCTTC. This translates into CASSLLYPGEFGYTF.

The chain recombines TRBV7-2 with TRBJ1-2; no definite D call. From germline, CDR1 is SGHTA and CDR2 FQGNSA. CDR3 length: 15 amino acids. V gave up 5 bases and J gave up 5 bases, with 18 bases separating them. The CDR3 coding sequence is TGTGCCAGCAGCATCCGGGGTGATTCGGGTTATGGCTACACCTTC. It yields the protein CASSIRGDSGYGYTF.

This sequence joins TRBV5-1 and TRBJ2-3, with 8 bases identical to TRBD2. Germline V gives CDR1 SGHRS, CDR2 YFSETQ. The V gene end was trimmed by 5 bases and the J gene end by 6 bases; junction bases not matched to a gene: 14. This CDR3 contains 16 residues. DNA of the CDR3: TGCGCCAGCAGAAGAACGGGGGGGCCGAATACGGATACGCAGTATTTT. As protein: CASRRTGGPNTDTQYF.

The chain carries TRBV28 and TRBJ2-1; weak D call: TRBD1 (6 bases). The CDR3 is 16 residues long. The ends were cut back, 3 bases at V and 5 bases at J, with 17 bases in the middle. The germline CDR1 and CDR2 sequences are MDHEN and SYDVKM. The CDR3 loop reads CASSFSTAGVNNEQFF. The CDR3 DNA sequence: TGTGCCAGCAGTTTTTCGACGGCAGGGGTGAACAATGAGCAGTTCTTC.

This sequence joins TRBV10-3 and TRBJ2-7; 7 positions agree with TRBD1. V trimming: 0 bases; J trimming: 5 bases; junction bases outside the gene matches: 4. This CDR3 region has 14 residues. In germline, CDR1 is ENHRY, CDR2 SYGVKD. CDR3 DNA sequence: TGTGCCATCAGTGAGTCGATAGACAGGGACGAGCAGTACTTC. This gives the protein CAISESIDRDEQYF.

V and J are TRBV7-8 and TRBJ2-7; a weak D match, TRBD1 (7 bases). V was cut by 3 bases and J by 1 base, with 13 bases left in between. Germline CDR1 and CDR2: SGHVS and FQNEAQ. This CDR3 spans 15 amino acids. The CDR3 DNA reads TGTGCCAGCAGCTTTCGGTCAGGGGGGTCCTACGAGCAGTACTTC. This sequence encodes CASSFRSGGSYEQYF.

The chain is built from TRBV7-2 and TRBJ2-2; a possible D gene is TRBD2 (6 bases). The V and J ends lost 7 bases and 5 bases respectively, with 11 bases between them. The V gene's germline CDR1 is SGHTA and CDR2 FQGNSA. This CDR3 has 13 amino acids. Written as DNA, the CDR3 is TGTGCCAGCATTTCCGGGGGAACCGGGGAGCTGTTTTTT. Amino acid sequence: CASISGGTGELFF.